The present entry profiles one T cell receptor beta chain with its context. Its antigen is unknown. The repertoire was sequenced with immunoSEQ multiplex PCR; TCRdb's copy has only in-frame clones and lacks some. The sample carries about 240,000 clones, approximately 86% recorded once. This sample stems from a study of cytomegalovirus exposure and HLA in healthy donors. Study-level findings and limits: The CMV antigen specificity of a few CMV-associated chains was confirmed through in vitro analysis. Cytomegalovirus-associated status was assigned to approximately 160 TCR beta chains.

The CDR3 covers 13 residues. After removal of 6 bases from V and 5 bases from J, the junction contained 3 bases not matched to a gene. Germline CDR1 MDHEN, CDR2 SYDVKM. The specimen sequenced was PBMCs. The chain carries TRBV28 and TRBJ1-4, with 7 bases matching TRBD1. The clonotype originates from a young woman in good health and CMV-seropositive. The CDR3 loop reads CASRSGGNEKLFF. The CDR3 DNA follows: TGTGCCAGCAGGTCAGGGGGAAATGAAAAACTGTTTTTT.